The rows below give T cell receptor beta chains drawn from one sample of a study of CD8 T cells in ankylosing spondylitis. TCRdb ran MiXCR on the 5' RACE reads and lists one entry per CDR3 protein. This repertoire shows over 30,000 distinct CDR3 sequences, 15% to 20% found once; its top ten account for roughly 45%. Sequencing input: blood. The receptors stem from a male donor with ankylosing spondylitis or in good health (not recorded which). Each CDR3 is given with its conserved first and last residue. The D gene is left open where the match is weak. Some rows have no size entry. The others give once, few or many, or a class for an expanded clone.

j_gene | v_gene | abundance | d_gene | CDR3nt | CDR3aa
TRBJ1-5 | TRBV29-1 | few | TRBD1 | TGCAGCGTTGGGGACAGCAACAATCAGCCCCAGCATTTT | CSVGDSNNQPQHF
TRBJ2-2 | TRBV28 | . | TRBD2 | TGTGCCAGCAGTTTCACTAGCGTCCCGAACACCGGGGAGCTGTTTTTT | CASSFTSVPNTGELFF
TRBJ2-2 | TRBV10-3 | few | . | TGTGCCATCAGTGAAGGTGAACCCCCTTTGAGCACCGGGGAGCTGTTTTTT | CAISEGEPPLSTGELFF
TRBJ1-3 | TRBV18 | . | . | TGTGCCAGCTCACCCAAACCACCAGGGGGAAACACCATATATTTT | CASSPKPPGGNTIYF
TRBJ1-4 | TRBV6-5 | few | . | TGTGCCAGCAGTTACCGGTTTTCTTGGTCCCGAAATGAAAAACTGTTTTTT | CASSYRFSWSRNEKLFF
TRBJ2-2 | TRBV5-1 | few | . | TGCGCCAGCAGCTTGGTTCAGAACACCGGGGAGCTGTTTTTT | CASSLVQNTGELFF
TRBJ1-4 | TRBV2 | . | TRBD1 | TGTGCCAGCACCACCGGGACAGGGGGTGAAAAACTGTTTTTT | CASTTGTGGEKLFF
TRBJ2-3 | TRBV4-3 | . | . | TGCGCCAGCAGCCAAGATGGGGAAGGGGACCCTAGCACAGATACGCAGTATTTT | CASSQDGEGDPSTDTQYF
TRBJ2-2 | TRBV6-6 | few | . | TGTGCCAGCAGTTGGTCGCAGGACACCGGGGAGCTGTTTTTT | CASSWSQDTGELFF
TRBJ2-2 | TRBV21-1 | . | . | TGTGCCAGCAGCAAAGTTCCGGACAGGGGGAACACCGGGGAGCTGTTTTTT | CASSKVPDRGNTGELFF
TRBJ2-4 | TRBV2 | . | . | TGTGCCAGCATGCAGGGGCTGGAAAACATTCAGTACTTC | CASMQGLENIQYF
TRBJ1-1 | TRBV9 | medium-sized | . | TGTGCCAGCAGCCCCGACTCGGGAGGTGAAGCTTTCTTT | CASSPDSGGEAFF
TRBJ2-2 | TRBV25-1 | few | TRBD2 | TGTGCCAGCAGGGAGACTAGCTGGACCGGGGAGCTGTTTTTT | CASRETSWTGELFF
TRBJ2-1 | TRBV15 | . | . | TGTGCCACCAGCAGAGATTCTGCGCCCGGGGAGTTCTTC | CATSRDSAPGEFF
TRBJ1-1 | TRBV7-6 | . | . | TGTGCCAGCAGCTTAAAAACAAACACTGAAGCTTTCTTT | CASSLKTNTEAFF
TRBJ1-4 | TRBV28 | few | TRBD1 | TGTGCCAGCAGTTTGCGGACAGGGAGGACGGCTAATGAAAAACTGTTTTTT | CASSLRTGRTANEKLFF
TRBJ1-1 | TRBV12-3/TRBV12-4 | . | TRBD1 | TGTGCCAGCAGTTTAGCGAGAGGGGGCGTTTCGGTGAGTGAAGCTTTCTTT | CASSLARGGVSVSEAFF
TRBJ1-4 | TRBV6-2/TRBV6-3 | few | . | TGTGCCAGCAGGAGATCCTACGACAGTAATGAAAAACTGTTTTTT | CASRRSYDSNEKLFF
TRBJ2-2 | TRBV10-3 | . | TRBD2 | TGTGCCATTTCGAAACTAGCGGACCTGAACACCGGGGAGCTGTTTTTT | CAISKLADLNTGELFF
TRBJ2-1 | TRBV5-1 | few | . | TGCGCCAGCAGCTTGGTTATAGGGGAAGGGAATGAGCAGTTCTTC | CASSLVIGEGNEQFF
TRBJ1-1 | TRBV20-1 | few | . | TGCAGTGCCCCAGCGAGGAGGACTGAAGCTTTCTTT | CSAPARRTEAFF
TRBJ2-2 | TRBV5-1 | few | . | TGCGCCAGCAGCTTGCAGGGCCCGAACACCGGGGAGCTGTTTTTT | CASSLQGPNTGELFF
TRBJ2-2 | TRBV29-1 | . | . | TGCAGCGCCAGAGAACGAACAAACGCCGGGGAGCTGTTTTTT | CSARERTNAGELFF
TRBJ2-1 | TRBV15 | . | . | TGTGCCACCAGCACCTACAATGAGCAGTTCTTC | CATSTYNEQFF
TRBJ2-2 | TRBV11-2 | few | TRBD2 | TGTGCCAGCAGCCCCCCGGGACTAGATCCCGGGGAGCTGTTTTTT | CASSPPGLDPGELFF
TRBJ2-7 | TRBV20-1 | few | TRBD2 | TGCAGTGCTGGGGGTCCGACTAGCTTATCCTACGAGCAGTACTTC | CSAGGPTSLSYEQYF
TRBJ2-5 | TRBV5-1 | few | TRBD2 | TGCGCCAGCAGCTTGGCCACAGCGGGAGGAGTAGAGACCCAGTACTTC | CASSLATAGGVETQYF
TRBJ2-3 | TRBV10-3 | . | . | TGTGCCATCAGTGAGTCGACCCAGGGAGGAACAGATACGCAGTATTTT | CAISESTQGGTDTQYF
TRBJ2-1 | TRBV4-3 | few | . | TGCGCCAGCAGCCAAGGGGTAGTACGGACTAATGAGCAGTTCTTC | CASSQGVVRTNEQFF
TRBJ1-1 | TRBV27 | . | . | TGTGCCAGCAGTTTCGGGAAGAACACTGAAGCTTTCTTT | CASSFGKNTEAFF
TRBJ2-1 | TRBV29-1 | . | TRBD2 | TGCAGCGCCACACCTAGCGGGAGTTCGGGTGAGCAGTTCTTC | CSATPSGSSGEQFF
TRBJ2-4 | TRBV7-9 | . | . | TGTGCCAGCAGCTTAGAGGCCATCTTAGCCAAAAACATTCAGTACTTC | CASSLEAILAKNIQYF
TRBJ1-5 | TRBV6-6 | few | . | TGTGCCAGCAGTCTCGGAGAGGGTCGCAATCAGCCCCAGCATTTT | CASSLGEGRNQPQHF
TRBJ2-2 | TRBV5-1 | few | . | TGCGCCAGCAGCTTGGAGGCAGGCCTTAACACCGGGGAGCTGTTTTTT | CASSLEAGLNTGELFF
TRBJ2-1 | TRBV7-9 | few | TRBD1 | TGTGCCAGCAGCTCCGACAGGGCCTTCGGGAATGAGCAGTTCTTC | CASSSDRAFGNEQFF
TRBJ2-2 | TRBV5-1 | . | TRBD1 | TGCGCCAGCAGCTATTTCCCGGGACAGATGAACACCGGGGAGCTGTTTTTT | CASSYFPGQMNTGELFF
TRBJ1-1 | TRBV3-1 | many | TRBD1 | TGTGCCAGCGCGACAGGGACGATCACTGAAGCTTTCTTT | CASATGTITEAFF
TRBJ2-1 | TRBV7-3 | . | TRBD1 | TGTGCCAGCAGCCCCAACGGACAGGTCTTGGAGCAGTTCTTC | CASSPNGQVLEQFF
TRBJ2-3 | TRBV4-2 | few | TRBD2 | TGTGCCAGCAGCCAAGACGGCGGCGGGGGGCGCACAGATACGCAGTATTTT | CASSQDGGGGRTDTQYF
TRBJ1-2 | TRBV4-3 | few | TRBD1 | TGCGCCAGCAGCCCCCCAGCACAGGGGGTATCCTATGGCTACACCTTC | CASSPPAQGVSYGYTF
TRBJ1-6 | TRBV12-3/TRBV12-4 | few | . | TGTGCCAGCAGTTTAGATGTACAGGGTGCTAGGCCCCTCCACTTT | CASSLDVQGARPLHF
TRBJ1-1 | TRBV29-1 | once | . | TGCAGCGTTGAGACGGGCGGGTGGAACACTGAAGCTTTCTTT | CSVETGGWNTEAFF
TRBJ2-3 | TRBV20-1 | . | . | TGCAGTGCTAGAGAGGGGGGGGGCCTTAGCACAGATACGCAGTATTTT | CSAREGGGLSTDTQYF
TRBJ1-2 | TRBV14 | few | . | TGTGCCAGCAGCCACGGTTTTGCCTACACCTTC | CASSHGFAYTF
TRBJ2-2 | TRBV6-2/TRBV6-3 | . | TRBD2 | TGTGCCAGCAGCAAACCGGGAGGATCCACTCCCGGGGAGCTGTTTTTT | CASSKPGGSTPGELFF
TRBJ2-5 | TRBV27 | . | . | TGTGCCAGCAGTTTATCGCCAGGCCCTCACCAAGAGACCCAGTACTTC | CASSLSPGPHQETQYF
TRBJ1-1 | TRBV9 | once | . | TGTGCCAGCAGCGTAGATGGGGGATCCCAAGCTTTCTTT | CASSVDGGSQAFF
TRBJ2-3 | TRBV27 | . | TRBD1 | TGTGCCAGCAGTCCGACTTGGGGGACAGGGACAGATACGCAGTATTTT | CASSPTWGTGTDTQYF
TRBJ1-1 | TRBV4-3 | few | . | TGCGCCAGCAGCCAAGGACGGGTCGAAGCTTTCTTT | CASSQGRVEAFF
TRBJ1-5 | TRBV2 | few | TRBD1 | TGTGCCAGCAGTGGGGGACAGGTCCTTAGCAATCAGCCCCAGCATTTT | CASSGGQVLSNQPQHF
TRBJ1-4 | TRBV7-9 | . | TRBD1 | TGTGCCAGCAGCTTAACCAGGGGGCCGGCTAATGAAAAACTGTTTTTT | CASSLTRGPANEKLFF
TRBJ2-7 | TRBV28 | few | . | TGTGCCAGCAGCCTAACCTACGAGCAGTACTTC | CASSLTYEQYF
TRBJ2-1 | TRBV5-1 | . | TRBD2 | TGCGCCAGCGGTGGGACTAGTGCACTCAATGAGCAGTTCTTC | CASGGTSALNEQFF
TRBJ1-1 | TRBV7-9 | few | . | TGTGCCAGCAGCTTAGCGGCCGGGAACACTGAAGCTTTCTTT | CASSLAAGNTEAFF